This TCR beta chain was recorded in a study of OX40 agonist ivuxolimab in advanced cancers. Background on the study: Dose-escalation patients suffered from hepatocellular carcinoma, melanoma, renal cell or head and neck cancer.

Patients were ruled out by autoimmune disease history or systemic immunosuppression. Measured with immunoSEQ multiplex PCR; TCRdb has only the in-frame clones, and not every one. The sample lists about 88,000 clones, approximately 87% occurring once. This receptor was taken from an adult with an advanced solid tumor such as melanoma, head and neck, liver or kidney cancer. The sequenced sample was CD4+ or CD8+ T cells sorted from blood, obtained in a trial of the OX40 agonist ivuxolimab.

The CDR3 region is CASSSQGYYGYTF. As DNA, the CDR3 is TGTGCCAGCAGCTCACAGGGCTACTATGGCTACACCTTC. The chain recombines TRBV5-8 with TRBJ1-2; possible D gene TRBD1, 6 bases. This CDR3 is 13 amino acids long. Trimming removed 3 bases at V and 3 bases at J, with 9 bases between. CDR1 is SGHTS, CDR2 YDEGEE, per germline.